The clone carrying this T cell receptor (beta chain) came up many times. The junction and the germline gene differ at one end; a read error may be behind it. Regarding time point: pre-sensitization, week 0. Treatment meaning: therapeutic diphenylcyclopropenone sensitization with weekly scalp DPC. Individual cDNA molecules received unique molecular identifiers in the library. A single record per CDR3 protein comes from TCRdb applying MiXCR to the RACE reads. The profile shows tens of thousands of distinct CDR3 sequences, under 15% of them singletons. These data are taken from a study of human T cells and chemical hapten exposure. The germline V gene encodes CDR1 MNHEY and CDR2 SVGEGT. The CDR3 spans 17 residues.

The chain links TRBV6-2 or TRBV6-3 to TRBJ1-3; D is perhaps TRBD1 (5 bases). Specimen: whole blood, collected in connection with sensitization to the hapten diphenylcyclopropenone (DPC). The TCR sequence derives from a woman aged 25 to 45 with alopecia areata. Some clones in this sample may be carry-over from other donors' samples. CDR3 in amino acids: CASSDSVGTYSGNTIYF. Here the CDR3 DNA reads TGTGCCAGCAGTGACTCCGTCGGGACCTACTCTGGAAACACCATATATTTT.